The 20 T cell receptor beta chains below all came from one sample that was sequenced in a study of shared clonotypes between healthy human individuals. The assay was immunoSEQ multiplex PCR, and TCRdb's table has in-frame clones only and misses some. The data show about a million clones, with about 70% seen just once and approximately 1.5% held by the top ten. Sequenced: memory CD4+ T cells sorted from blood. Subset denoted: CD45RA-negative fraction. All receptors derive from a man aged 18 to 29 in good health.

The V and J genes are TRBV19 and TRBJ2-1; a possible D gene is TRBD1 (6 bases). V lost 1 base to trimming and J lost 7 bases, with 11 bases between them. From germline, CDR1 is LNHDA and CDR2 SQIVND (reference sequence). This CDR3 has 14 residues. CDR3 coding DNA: TGTGCCAGTAGTATAGGGAACAGGGTAAATGAGCAGTTCTTC. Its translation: CASSIGNRVNEQFF.

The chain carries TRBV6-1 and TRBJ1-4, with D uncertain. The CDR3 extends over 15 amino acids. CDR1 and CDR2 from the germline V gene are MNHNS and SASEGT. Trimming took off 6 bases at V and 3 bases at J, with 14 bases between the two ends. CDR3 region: CASSLRRSPNEKLFF. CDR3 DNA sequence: TGTGCCAGCAGCCTACGGCGATCACCTAATGAAAAACTGTTTTTT.

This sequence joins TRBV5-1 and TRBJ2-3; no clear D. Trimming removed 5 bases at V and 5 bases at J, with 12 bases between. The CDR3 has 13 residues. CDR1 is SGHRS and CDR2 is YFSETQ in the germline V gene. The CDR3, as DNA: TGCGCCAGCAGACGCCGCCCCCAAGATACGCAGTATTTT. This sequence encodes CASRRRPQDTQYF.

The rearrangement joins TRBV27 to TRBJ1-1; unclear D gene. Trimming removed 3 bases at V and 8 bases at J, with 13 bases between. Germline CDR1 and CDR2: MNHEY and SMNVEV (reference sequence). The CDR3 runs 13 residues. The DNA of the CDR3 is TGTGCCAGCAGTTTCCTCCGTCGGGCCGAAGCTTTCTTT. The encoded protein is CASSFLRRAEAFF.

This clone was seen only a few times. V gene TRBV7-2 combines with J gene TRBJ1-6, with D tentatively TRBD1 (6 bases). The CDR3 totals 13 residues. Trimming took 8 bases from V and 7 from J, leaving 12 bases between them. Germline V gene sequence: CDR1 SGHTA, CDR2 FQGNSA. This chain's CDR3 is CASEQGSNSPLHF. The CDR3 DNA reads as TGTGCCAGCGAACAGGGAAGCAATTCACCCCTCCACTTT. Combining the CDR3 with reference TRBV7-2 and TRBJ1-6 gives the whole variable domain GAGVSQSPSNKVTEKGKDVELRCDPISGHTALYWYRQSLGQGLEFLIYFQGNSAPDKSGLPSDRFSAERTGGSVSTLTIQRTQQEDSAVYLCASEQGSNSPLHFGNGTRLTVT.

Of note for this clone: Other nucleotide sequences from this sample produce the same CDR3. CDR3 nucleotide sequence: TGTGCCAGCAGCTTAGGACAGGGTGGGTCACCCCTCCACTTT. Encoded protein: CASSLGQGGSPLHF. The rearrangement links TRBV7-2 to TRBJ1-6; 7 nucleotides align to TRBD1. V lost 1 base, J lost 10 bases, and 4 bases stayed unmatched. Germline CDR1 SGHTA, CDR2 FQGNSA. The CDR3 runs 14 residues. Complete variable domain (other parts from reference TRBV7-2 and TRBJ1-6): GAGVSQSPSNKVTEKGKDVELRCDPISGHTALYWYRQSLGQGLEFLIYFQGNSAPDKSGLPSDRFSAERTGGSVSTLTIQRTQQEDSAVYLCASSLGQGGSPLHFGNGTRLTVT.

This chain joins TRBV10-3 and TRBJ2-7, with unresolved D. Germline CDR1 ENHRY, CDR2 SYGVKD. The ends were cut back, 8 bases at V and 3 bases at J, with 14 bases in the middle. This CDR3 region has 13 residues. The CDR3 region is CAIADSGGYEQYF. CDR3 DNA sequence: TGTGCCATCGCGGATTCTGGTGGCTACGAGCAGTACTTC.

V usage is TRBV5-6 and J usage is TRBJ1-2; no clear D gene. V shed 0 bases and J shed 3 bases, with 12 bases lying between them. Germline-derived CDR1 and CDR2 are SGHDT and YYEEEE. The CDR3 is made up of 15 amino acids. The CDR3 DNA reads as TGTGCCAGCAGCTTGGTGACTATTGGGGACTATGGCTACACCTTC. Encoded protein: CASSLVTIGDYGYTF.

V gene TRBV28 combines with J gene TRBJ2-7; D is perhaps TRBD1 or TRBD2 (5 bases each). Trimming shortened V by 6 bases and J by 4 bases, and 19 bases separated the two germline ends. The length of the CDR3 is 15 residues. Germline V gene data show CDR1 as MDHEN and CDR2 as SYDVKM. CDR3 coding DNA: TGTGCCAGCAGCCCGGGGTCGGCGCAGGGTTACGAGCAGTACTTC. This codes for CASSPGSAQGYEQYF. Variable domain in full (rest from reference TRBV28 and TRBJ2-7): DVKVTQSSRYLVKRTGEKVFLECVQDMDHENMFWYRQDPGLGLRLIYFSYDVKMKEKGDIPEGYSVSREKKERFSLILESASTNQTSMYLCASSPGSAQGYEQYFGPGTRLTVT.

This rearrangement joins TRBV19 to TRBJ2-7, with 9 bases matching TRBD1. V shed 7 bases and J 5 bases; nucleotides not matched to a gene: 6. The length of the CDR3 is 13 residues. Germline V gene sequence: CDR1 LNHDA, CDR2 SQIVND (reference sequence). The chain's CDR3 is CASKRQGGNEQYF. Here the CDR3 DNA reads TGTGCCAGTAAGAGACAGGGGGGAAACGAGCAGTACTTC. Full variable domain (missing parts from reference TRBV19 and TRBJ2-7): DGGITQSPKYLFRKEGQNVTLSCEQNLNHDAMYWYRQDPGQGLRLIYYSQIVNDFQKGDIAEGYSVSREKKESFPLTVTSAQKNPTAFYLCASKRQGGNEQYFGPGTRLTVT.

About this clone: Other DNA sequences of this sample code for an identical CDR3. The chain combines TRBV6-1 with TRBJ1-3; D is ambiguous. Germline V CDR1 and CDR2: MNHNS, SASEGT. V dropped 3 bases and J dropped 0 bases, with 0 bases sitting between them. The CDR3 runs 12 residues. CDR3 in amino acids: CASSDSGNTIYF. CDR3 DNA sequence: TGTGCCAGCAGTGACTCTGGAAACACCATATATTTT.

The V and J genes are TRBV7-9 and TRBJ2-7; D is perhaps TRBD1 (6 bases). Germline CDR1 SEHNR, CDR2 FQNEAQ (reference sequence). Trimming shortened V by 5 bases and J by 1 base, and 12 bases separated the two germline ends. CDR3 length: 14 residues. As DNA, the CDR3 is TGTGCCAGCAGCGTTGCAGGGGCTTCCTACGAGCAGTACTTC. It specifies CASSVAGASYEQYF.

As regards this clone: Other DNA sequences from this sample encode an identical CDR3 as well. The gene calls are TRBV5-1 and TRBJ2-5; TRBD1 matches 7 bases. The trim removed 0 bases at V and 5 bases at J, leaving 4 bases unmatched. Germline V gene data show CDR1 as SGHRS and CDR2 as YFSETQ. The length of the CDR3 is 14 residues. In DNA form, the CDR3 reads TGCGCCAGCAGCTTGGGCACAGGGGTCGAGACCCAGTACTTC. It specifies CASSLGTGVETQYF.

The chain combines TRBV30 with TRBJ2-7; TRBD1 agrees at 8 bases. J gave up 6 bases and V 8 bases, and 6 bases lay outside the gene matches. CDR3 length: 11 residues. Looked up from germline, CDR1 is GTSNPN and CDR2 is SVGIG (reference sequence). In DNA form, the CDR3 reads TGTGCCACACATACAGGGGGCGAGCAGTACTTC. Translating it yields CATHTGGEQYF.

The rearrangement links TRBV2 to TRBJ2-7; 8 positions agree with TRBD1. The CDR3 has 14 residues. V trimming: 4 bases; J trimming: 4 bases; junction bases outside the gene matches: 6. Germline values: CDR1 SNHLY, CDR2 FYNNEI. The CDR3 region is CASSVQGAHYEQYF. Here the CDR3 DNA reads TGTGCCAGCAGTGTGCAGGGGGCGCATTACGAGCAGTACTTC.

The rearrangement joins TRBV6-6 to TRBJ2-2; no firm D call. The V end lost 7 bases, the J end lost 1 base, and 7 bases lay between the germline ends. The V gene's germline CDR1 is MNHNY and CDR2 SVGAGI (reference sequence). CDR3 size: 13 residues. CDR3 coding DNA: TGTGCCAGCACCGGGCGGAACACCGGGGAGCTGTTTTTT. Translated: CASTGRNTGELFF.

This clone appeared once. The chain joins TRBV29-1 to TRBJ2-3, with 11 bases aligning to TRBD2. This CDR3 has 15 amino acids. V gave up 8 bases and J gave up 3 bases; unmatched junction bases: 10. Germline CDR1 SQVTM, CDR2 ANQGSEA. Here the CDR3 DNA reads TGCAGCACCTCGGGGACTAGCGGAAATACAGATACGCAGTATTTT. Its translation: CSTSGTSGNTDTQYF.

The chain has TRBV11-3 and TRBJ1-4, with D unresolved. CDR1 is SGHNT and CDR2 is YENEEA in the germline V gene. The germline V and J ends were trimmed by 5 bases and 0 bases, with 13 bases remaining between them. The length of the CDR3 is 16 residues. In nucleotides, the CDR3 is TGTGCCAGCAGCCCCCAGGACGGGTCAACTAATGAAAAACTGTTTTTT. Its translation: CASSPQDGSTNEKLFF. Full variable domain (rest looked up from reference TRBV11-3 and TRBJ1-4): EAGVVQSPRYKIIEKKQPVAFWCNPISGHNTLYWYLQNLGQGPELLIRYENEEAVDDSQLPKDRFSAERLKGVDSTLKIQPAELGDSAVYLCASSPQDGSTNEKLFFGSGTQLSVL.

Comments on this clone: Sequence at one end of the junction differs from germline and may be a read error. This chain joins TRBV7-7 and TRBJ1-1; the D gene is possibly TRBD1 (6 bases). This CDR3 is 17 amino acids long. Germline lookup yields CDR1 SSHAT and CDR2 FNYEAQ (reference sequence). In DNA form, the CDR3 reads TGTGCTAGCAGCTTAGAGGGACACGCCTATGGGGACACTGAAGCTTTCTTT. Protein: CASSLEGHAYGDTEAFF. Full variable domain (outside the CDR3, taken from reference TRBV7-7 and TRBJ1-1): GAGVSQSPRYKVTKRGQDVTLRCDPISSHATLYWYQQALGQGPEFLTYFNYEAQPDKSGLPSDRFSAERPEGSISTLTIQRTEQRDSAMYRCASSLEGHAYGDTEAFFGQGTRLTVV.

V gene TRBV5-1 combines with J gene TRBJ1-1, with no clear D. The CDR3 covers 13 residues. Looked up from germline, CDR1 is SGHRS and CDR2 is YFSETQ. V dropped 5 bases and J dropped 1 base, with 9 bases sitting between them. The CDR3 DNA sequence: TGCGCCAGCAGAAAGACGGAGAACACTGAAGCTTTCTTT. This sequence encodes CASRKTENTEAFF.